This T cell receptor (beta chain) was identified during a study of regulatory T cells in long-lasting Graves disease. This CDR3 is built from 15 residues. The V gene's germline CDR1 is KGHSH and CDR2 LQKENI. V was clipped by 0 bases and J by 3 bases, with 9 bases between them. Regarding time point: newly diagnosed GD, antithyroid drugs for less than 3 months. After RNA was extracted from PBMCs, the TCR library was made from it. American Thyroid Association guidelines defined how Graves' disease was diagnosed. Building of the TCR beta libraries involved iRepertoire HTBI primers and Arm-PCR of CDR3 regions. TCRdb passed the multiplex PCR reads through MiXCR, listing each CDR3 protein once. The table shows hundreds of thousands of distinct CDR3 sequences, with 15% to 20% occurring only once. This clonotype showed up many times. These same data were also listed under a study on T cells in Graves' hyperthyroidism and ophthalmopathy. As that report states: Graves' hyperthyroidism was deemed stable given no ophthalmopathy progression within 18 months. Blood also contained most expanded thyroid clonotypes above 0.001.

This sequence joins TRBV18 and TRBJ1-5; D unclear. The receptor was derived from a woman aged 35-65 years with Graves disease. Sequencing used peripheral blood mononuclear cells (PBMCs), obtained at new diagnosis, from a patient treated with antithyroid drugs. The CDR3 DNA is TGTGCCAGCTCACCACCTCCCGGCTACAATCAGCCCCAGCATTTT. It encodes CASSPPPGYNQPQHF.